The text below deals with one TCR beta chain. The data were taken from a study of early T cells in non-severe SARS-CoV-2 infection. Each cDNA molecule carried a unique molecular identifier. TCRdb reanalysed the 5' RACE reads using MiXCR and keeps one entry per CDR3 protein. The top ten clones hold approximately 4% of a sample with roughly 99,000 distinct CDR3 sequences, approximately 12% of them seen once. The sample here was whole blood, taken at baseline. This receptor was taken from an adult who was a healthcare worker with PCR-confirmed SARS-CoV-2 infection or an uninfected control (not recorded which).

CDR3 region: CASSGEPGNTIYF. The CDR3 DNA sequence: TGCGCCAGCTCAGGTGAACCTGGAAACACCATATATTTT. The gene calls are TRBV5-1 and TRBJ1-3; D ambiguous. CDR3 length equals 13 residues. CDR1 SGHRS and CDR2 YFSETQ come from the germline V gene. V was pared by 7 bases and J by 2 bases, with 10 bases between.